This TCR beta chain was found in a study of OX40 agonist ivuxolimab in advanced cancers. Looking at the study overall: The patients received ivuxolimab by intravenous route every 2 weeks at 0.01 to 10 mg/kg.

Sequencing was performed with immunoSEQ multiplex PCR; in TCRdb, only in-frame clones are kept and a portion is missing. The sample records tens of thousands of clones, roughly four fifths being singletons. Sampled blood was obtained at baseline, cycle 4 day 1, and cycle 7 day 1. This receptor was identified in an adult with an advanced solid tumor such as melanoma, head and neck, liver or kidney cancer. Here the sequenced sample was CD4+ or CD8+ T cells sorted from blood, taken in a trial of the OX40 agonist ivuxolimab.

The CDR3 coding sequence is TGTGCCAGCAGCCAAGGAGACTTCTACAATGAGCAGTTCTTC. Protein: CASSQGDFYNEQFF. The genes are TRBV14 and TRBJ2-1; D ambiguous. Deletions cut 1 base from V and 3 bases from J, with 7 bases between. The CDR3 extends over 14 amino acids. Germline CDR1 is SGHDN and CDR2 is FVKESK.